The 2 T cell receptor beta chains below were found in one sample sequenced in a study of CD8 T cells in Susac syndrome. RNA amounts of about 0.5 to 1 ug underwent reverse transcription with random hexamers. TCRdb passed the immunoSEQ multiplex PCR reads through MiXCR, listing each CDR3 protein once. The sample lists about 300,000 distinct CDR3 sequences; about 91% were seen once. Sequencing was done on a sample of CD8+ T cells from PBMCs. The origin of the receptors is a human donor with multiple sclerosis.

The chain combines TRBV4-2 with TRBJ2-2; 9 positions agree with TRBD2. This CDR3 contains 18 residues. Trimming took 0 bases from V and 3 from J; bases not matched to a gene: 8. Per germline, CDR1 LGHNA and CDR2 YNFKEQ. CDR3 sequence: CASSQELAGLLDTGELFF. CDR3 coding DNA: TGTGCCAGCAGCCAAGAGCTAGCGGGACTCCTGGACACCGGGGAGCTGTTTTTT.

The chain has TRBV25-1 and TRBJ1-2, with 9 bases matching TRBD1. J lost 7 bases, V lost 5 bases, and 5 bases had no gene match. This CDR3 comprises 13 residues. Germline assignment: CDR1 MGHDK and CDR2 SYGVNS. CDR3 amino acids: CASSYDRGGGYTF. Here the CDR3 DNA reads TGTGCCAGCAGTTACGACAGGGGGGGTGGCTACACCTTC.